The 12 T cell receptor beta chains reported below all come from one sample, sequenced in a study of cytomegalovirus exposure and HLA in healthy donors. Sequencing was performed with immunoSEQ multiplex PCR; in TCRdb, only in-frame clones are kept and a portion is missing. The sample lists roughly 120,000 clones; over 75% were seen once. Sequences were obtained from PBMCs. These receptors all stem from a woman younger than 45 in good health and CMV-seropositive.

The chain joins TRBV2 to TRBJ2-7; TRBD2 might be the D (6 bases). The ends were cut back, 8 bases at V and 0 bases at J, with 11 bases in the middle. CDR3 length: 13 amino acids. Germline CDR1 reads SNHLY; CDR2 reads FYNNEI. Here the CDR3 DNA reads TGTGCCAGCGGAAGGAGGGACTCCTACGAGCAGTACTTC. Translated: CASGRRDSYEQYF.

The chain links TRBV7-9 to TRBJ1-1; 8 bases are shared with TRBD1. Losses at the gene ends were 7 bases for V and 5 bases for J; bases not matched to a gene: 12. Germline V lookup: CDR1 SEHNR, CDR2 FQNEAQ (reference sequence). The CDR3 covers 15 residues. The DNA of the CDR3 is TGTGCCAGCAACATTACCAGGGGGCGGGGAACTGAAGCTTTCTTT. Protein: CASNITRGRGTEAFF.

This rearrangement joins TRBV5-1 to TRBJ1-1; the D is unclear. Germline values: CDR1 SGHRS, CDR2 YFSETQ. This CDR3 is 16 amino acids long. V lost 1 base, J lost 0 bases, and 13 bases lay in between. The DNA for the CDR3 is TGCGCCAGCAGCTTGACTTACCACAGCATGAACACTGAAGCTTTCTTT. It specifies CASSLTYHSMNTEAFF.

The chain carries TRBV30 and TRBJ2-5; TRBD1 aligns across 7 bases. The CDR3 loop spans 15 amino acids. Germline CDR1 GTSNPN, CDR2 SVGIG (reference sequence). Trimming at V came to 2 bases and at J to 9 bases, leaving 15 bases not matched to a gene. For the CDR3, the DNA is TGTGCCTGGAGTCCTGGACAGGATGGGGCGGAGGCCCAGTACTTC. Its protein is CAWSPGQDGAEAQYF. The full variable domain, its missing parts supplied by reference TRBV30 and TRBJ2-5, is SQTIHQWPATLVQPVGSPLSLECTVEGTSNPNLYWYRQAAGRGLQLLFYSVGIGQISSEVPQNLSASRPQDRQFILSSKKLLLSDSGFYLCAWSPGQDGAEAQYFGPGTRLLVL.

The chain links TRBV30 to TRBJ2-2; D ambiguous. V lost 4 bases, J lost 6 bases, and 6 bases lay in between. Germline CDR1 and CDR2: GTSNPN and SVGIG (reference sequence). The CDR3 totals 11 residues. CDR3 loop: CAWTVAGELFF. The CDR3, as DNA: TGTGCCTGGACGGTGGCCGGGGAGCTGTTTTTT.

This clone was seen only once. The chain recombines TRBV7-2 with TRBJ2-7; the match to TRBD2 covers 15 bases. The CDR3 runs 18 residues. The J segment lost 0 bases and the V segment lost 5 bases, leaving 8 bases of the junction unmatched. Germline V gives CDR1 SGHTA, CDR2 FQGNSA. The CDR3 DNA follows: TGTGCCAGCAGCCTCGGACTAGCGGGAGGGTCTAGCTCCTACGAGCAGTACTTC. Translation gives CASSLGLAGGSSSYEQYF.

V gene TRBV7-3 combines with J gene TRBJ2-1; 11 bases are shared with TRBD2. V lost 5 bases to trimming and J lost 5 bases; unmatched junction nucleotides: 8. The CDR3 sequence is 16 residues long. The germline V gene encodes CDR1 SGHTA and CDR2 FQGTGA. CDR3: CASSKGTSGINNEQFF. The CDR3 DNA reads as TGTGCCAGCAGCAAAGGGACTAGCGGAATTAACAATGAGCAGTTCTTC.

CDR3 residues: CASLGTSNTGELFF. CDR3 nucleotides: TGTGCCAGCCTAGGGACTTCCAACACCGGGGAGCTGTTTTTT. V usage is TRBV6-5 and J usage is TRBJ2-2; possible D gene TRBD2, 6 bases. Germline V lookup: CDR1 MNHEY, CDR2 SVGAGI. The V and J ends lost 8 bases and 2 bases respectively, with 12 bases between them. CDR3 length equals 14 residues.

The V gene is TRBV29-1, the J gene TRBJ2-2, with 9 bases identical to TRBD1. Trimming cost V 5 bases and J 0 bases; bases outside gene matches: 4. Germline CDR1 SQVTM, CDR2 ANQGSEA. The CDR3 sequence is 15 residues long. CDR3: CSVPRQGANTGELFF. CDR3 in DNA: TGCAGCGTTCCGCGACAGGGGGCGAACACCGGGGAGCTGTTTTTT.

This rearrangement joins TRBV7-9 to TRBJ2-5; D is possibly TRBD2 (7 bases). V shed 1 base and J shed 9 bases, with 12 bases lying between them. In germline, CDR1 is SEHNR, CDR2 FQNEAQ (reference sequence). This CDR3 has 13 residues. The CDR3 here is CASSLVGGEAQYF. In DNA, the CDR3 is TGTGCCAGCAGCTTAGTAGGGGGGGAGGCCCAGTACTTC. Full variable domain (outside the CDR3, taken from reference TRBV7-9 and TRBJ2-5): DTGVSQNPRHKITKRGQNVTFRCDPISEHNRLYWYRQTLGQGPEFLTYFQNEAQLEKSRLLSDRFSAERPKGSFSTLEIQRTEQGDSAMYLCASSLVGGEAQYFGPGTRLLVL.

The table lists this clone with a count of one. An end of the junction does not agree with germline; a read error may underlie this. The chain employs TRBV19 and TRBJ1-1; 7 bases map to TRBD1. The CDR3 contains 14 residues. The germline gives CDR1 LNHDA, CDR2 SQIVND (reference sequence). The CDR3 DNA is TGTGCCAGTACCGCAGGGGGGTTGAACGCTGAAGCTTTCTTT. The encoded protein is CASTAGGLNAEAFF.

The chain uses TRBV6-1 and TRBJ2-3; 10 positions match TRBD2. The CDR3 is 14 residues long. The trim removed 2 bases at V and 6 bases at J, leaving 2 bases unmatched. CDR1 MNHNS and CDR2 SASEGT come from the germline V gene. This chain's CDR3 is CASSESGGADTQYF. The CDR3 bases are TGTGCCAGCAGTGAAAGCGGGGGGGCGGATACGCAGTATTTT.